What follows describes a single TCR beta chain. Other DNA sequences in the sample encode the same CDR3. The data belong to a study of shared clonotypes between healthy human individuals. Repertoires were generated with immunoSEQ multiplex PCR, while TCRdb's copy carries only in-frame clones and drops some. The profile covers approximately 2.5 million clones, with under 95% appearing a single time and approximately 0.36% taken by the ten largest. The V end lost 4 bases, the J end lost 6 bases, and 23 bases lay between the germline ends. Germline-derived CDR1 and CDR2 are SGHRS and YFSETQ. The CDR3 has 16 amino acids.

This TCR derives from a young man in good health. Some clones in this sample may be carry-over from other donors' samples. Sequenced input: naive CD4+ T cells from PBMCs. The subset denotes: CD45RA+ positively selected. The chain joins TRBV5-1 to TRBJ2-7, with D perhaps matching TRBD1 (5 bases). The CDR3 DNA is TGCGCCAGCAGCCTGGGGCCCCCGTGGACGACACCCGAGCAGTACTTC. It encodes CASSLGPPWTTPEQYF.